The source of this TCR beta chain is a study of T cells in localized non-small cell lung cancer. Study-level points and caveats: There was an association of higher blood T cell density with longer overall survival. The appearance of a median approximately 57 of the top 100 tumor clones was seen in adjacent lung. There was higher T cell clonality in uninvolved adjacent lung than in tumor, and it was highest there. Heterogeneity stays possible, as sequencing covered only one tumor region.

Notes on this clone: The antigen remains undetermined.

Sequencing used immunoSEQ multiplex PCR; TCRdb keeps in-frame clones, though not all of them. The sample carries 43,000 or so clones, 75% to 95% recorded once. The sequence was collected from a woman aged 40 to 75 with stage II lung adenocarcinoma. Specimen: PBMCs, collected before any cancer treatment.

CDR3 sequence (DNA): TGTGCCAGCAGTCTAAGGGATAATGAAAAACTGTTTTTT. Protein: CASSLRDNEKLFF. V gene TRBV6-6 combines with J gene TRBJ1-4; D is ambiguous. V lost 5 bases and J 4 bases, leaving 8 bases between the germline ends. Germline V CDR1 and CDR2: MNHNY, SVGAGI (reference sequence). The CDR3 contains 13 residues.